A selection of T cell receptor beta chains follows, all from one sample in a study of post-analysis software for immune sequencing data. TCRdb itself ran the PCR reads through MiXCR, one entry per CDR3 protein. The profile covers about 160,000 distinct CDR3 sequences, with 35% to 40% appearing a single time and roughly 28% taken by the ten largest. Sequenced material: blood, taken after autologous hematopoietic stem cell transplantation. The receptor source for this set is a girl aged 5 to 17 with multiple sclerosis. Each CDR3 is given with its conserved first and last residue. A D gene is named only where the DNA matches it firmly. The listing skips clone size in some rows; elsewhere it reads once, few, many or a size class.

CDR3 protein: CSARPGQIGGYTF
CDR3 DNA: TGCAGTGCTAGACCTGGCCAGATTGGAGGCTACACCTTC
clone size: -
CDR3 length: 13
J gene: TRBJ1-2
D gene: -
V gene: TRBV20-1

CDR3 protein: CASTPLAGQIQETQYF
CDR3 DNA: TGTGCCAGCACCCCACTAGCGGGCCAGATTCAAGAGACCCAGTACTTC
clone size: few
CDR3 length: 16
J gene: TRBJ2-5
D gene: TRBD2
V gene: TRBV6-2/TRBV6-3

CDR3 protein: CASKVGLNTEAFF
CDR3 DNA: TGTGCCAGCAAAGTCGGATTGAACACTGAAGCTTTCTTT
clone size: -
CDR3 length: 13
J gene: TRBJ1-1
D gene: -
V gene: TRBV25-1

CDR3 protein: CASSWVDSLMVNEQFF
CDR3 DNA: TGCGCCAGCAGCTGGGTGGACAGCCTGATGGTCAATGAGCAGTTCTTC
clone size: few
CDR3 length: 16
J gene: TRBJ2-1
D gene: -
V gene: TRBV5-1

CDR3 protein: CASSQDASGTYEQYF
CDR3 DNA: TGTGCCAGCAGCCAAGATGCTAGCGGGACCTACGAGCAGTACTTC
clone size: few
CDR3 length: 15
J gene: TRBJ2-7
D gene: TRBD2
V gene: TRBV4-2

CDR3 protein: CASSPAPGGAWFF
CDR3 DNA: TGTGCCAGCAGCCCCGCCCCAGGGGGCGCTTGGTTCTTC
clone size: -
CDR3 length: 13
J gene: TRBJ2-1
D gene: TRBD1
V gene: TRBV7-8

CDR3 protein: CASSYGRVDPETQYF
CDR3 DNA: TGTGCCAGCAGTTACGGTCGGGTAGATCCAGAGACCCAGTACTTC
clone size: -
CDR3 length: 15
J gene: TRBJ2-5
D gene: -
V gene: TRBV6-2/TRBV6-3

CDR3 protein: CASSLTVSEGYTF
CDR3 DNA: TGCGCCAGCAGCTTGACAGTGAGTGAGGGCTACACCTTC
clone size: many
CDR3 length: 13
J gene: TRBJ1-2
D gene: -
V gene: TRBV5-1

CDR3 protein: CATSRDPGYEQYF
CDR3 DNA: TGTGCCACCAGCAGAGATCCGGGCTACGAGCAGTACTTC
clone size: -
CDR3 length: 13
J gene: TRBJ2-7
D gene: -
V gene: TRBV15

CDR3 protein: CASGRASGRVNEQFF
CDR3 DNA: TGTGCCAGCGGTCGGGCTAGCGGGAGGGTAAATGAGCAGTTCTTC
clone size: -
CDR3 length: 15
J gene: TRBJ2-1
D gene: TRBD2
V gene: TRBV27

CDR3 protein: CSARDPQGADYEQYF
CDR3 DNA: TGCAGTGCTAGAGACCCACAGGGAGCCGACTACGAGCAGTACTTC
clone size: many
CDR3 length: 15
J gene: TRBJ2-7
D gene: -
V gene: TRBV20-1

CDR3 protein: CSARGRDSYEQYF
CDR3 DNA: TGCAGTGCTAGAGGGCGGGACTCCTACGAGCAGTACTTC
clone size: -
CDR3 length: 13
J gene: TRBJ2-7
D gene: -
V gene: TRBV20-1

CDR3 protein: CATSRVTSGGEQYF
CDR3 DNA: TGTGCCACCAGCAGGGTTACTAGCGGTGGCGAGCAGTACTTC
clone size: many
CDR3 length: 14
J gene: TRBJ2-7
D gene: TRBD2
V gene: TRBV15

CDR3 protein: CASSLRVSTDTQYF
CDR3 DNA: TGTGCCAGCAGTTTAAGAGTGAGCACAGATACGCAGTATTTT
clone size: -
CDR3 length: 14
J gene: TRBJ2-3
D gene: -
V gene: TRBV12-3/TRBV12-4

CDR3 protein: CASSPSGSGGKTQYF
CDR3 DNA: TGTGCCAGCAGTCCGAGCGGGAGTGGGGGGAAGACCCAGTACTTC
clone size: -
CDR3 length: 15
J gene: TRBJ2-5
D gene: TRBD2
V gene: TRBV28

CDR3 protein: CASSQDSATGDGYTF
CDR3 DNA: TGTGCCAGCAGCCAAGATTCGGCTACAGGGGATGGCTACACCTTC
clone size: few
CDR3 length: 15
J gene: TRBJ1-2
D gene: TRBD1
V gene: TRBV4-2

CDR3 protein: CATSRDRRTGPNGYTF
CDR3 DNA: TGTGCCACCAGCAGAGATCGCCGGACAGGCCCTAATGGCTACACCTTC
clone size: few
CDR3 length: 16
J gene: TRBJ1-2
D gene: TRBD1
V gene: TRBV15

CDR3 protein: CASSSGDLASGETQYF
CDR3 DNA: TGTGCCAGCAGTTCTGGAGATTTGGCATCTGGAGAGACCCAGTACTTC
clone size: few
CDR3 length: 16
J gene: TRBJ2-5
D gene: -
V gene: TRBV6-5

CDR3 protein: CASSYLPGGRGETQYF
CDR3 DNA: TGTGCCAGCAGTTACCTCCCAGGCGGGAGGGGAGAGACCCAGTACTTC
clone size: -
CDR3 length: 16
J gene: TRBJ2-5
D gene: TRBD2
V gene: TRBV6-5

CDR3 protein: CASSLRGGGREAFF
CDR3 DNA: TGTGCCAGCAGTTTAAGGGGAGGAGGTAGGGAAGCTTTCTTT
clone size: -
CDR3 length: 14
J gene: TRBJ1-1
D gene: -
V gene: TRBV12-3/TRBV12-4

CDR3 protein: CASRTGVAAGANVLTF
CDR3 DNA: TGCGCCAGCAGGACGGGAGTGGCGGCTGGGGCCAACGTCCTGACTTTC
clone size: -
CDR3 length: 16
J gene: TRBJ2-6
D gene: -
V gene: TRBV5-1

CDR3 protein: CASSDSSGSAQYF
CDR3 DNA: TGTGCCAGCAGTGACAGTAGCGGGAGTGCCCAGTACTTC
clone size: many
CDR3 length: 13
J gene: TRBJ2-5
D gene: TRBD2
V gene: TRBV6-4

CDR3 protein: CASSFITGGPYNEQYF
CDR3 DNA: TGTGCCAGCAGCTTCATTACAGGGGGCCCCTACAATGAGCAGTACTTC
clone size: once
CDR3 length: 16
J gene: TRBJ2-7
D gene: TRBD1
V gene: TRBV7-9

CDR3 protein: CASSEAGGRHNEQFF
CDR3 DNA: TGTGCCAGCAGTGAAGCGGGAGGGAGGCATAATGAGCAGTTCTTC
clone size: -
CDR3 length: 15
J gene: TRBJ2-1
D gene: TRBD2
V gene: TRBV6-1

CDR3 protein: CASSQEVAEDYEQYF
CDR3 DNA: TGTGCCAGCAGCCAAGAGGTAGCGGAGGACTACGAGCAGTACTTC
clone size: few
CDR3 length: 15
J gene: TRBJ2-7
D gene: -
V gene: TRBV4-2

CDR3 protein: CSARDKVAGQRTQYF
CDR3 DNA: TGCAGTGCTAGAGATAAGGTAGCGGGCCAAAGGACCCAGTACTTC
clone size: -
CDR3 length: 15
J gene: TRBJ2-5
D gene: TRBD2
V gene: TRBV20-1

CDR3 protein: CSTGDGETQYF
CDR3 DNA: TGCAGTACAGGGGACGGCGAGACCCAGTACTTC
clone size: few
CDR3 length: 11
J gene: TRBJ2-5
D gene: TRBD1
V gene: TRBV20-1

CDR3 protein: CSGTRADTQYF
CDR3 DNA: TGCAGCGGGACACGCGCGGATACGCAGTATTTT
clone size: many
CDR3 length: 11
J gene: TRBJ2-3
D gene: -
V gene: TRBV29-1

CDR3 protein: CASSRGAADQPQHF
CDR3 DNA: TGTGCCAGCAGTAGGGGGGCTGCGGATCAGCCCCAGCATTTT
clone size: -
CDR3 length: 14
J gene: TRBJ1-5
D gene: -
V gene: TRBV6-5

CDR3 protein: CASIQRAGNYTQYF
CDR3 DNA: TGCGCCAGCATCCAGAGGGCCGGCAACTATACGCAGTATTTT
clone size: -
CDR3 length: 14
J gene: TRBJ2-3
D gene: -
V gene: TRBV5-1

CDR3 protein: CASSLNRGQVNEQFF
CDR3 DNA: TGTGCCAGCAGTTTGAACAGGGGGCAGGTCAATGAGCAGTTCTTC
clone size: -
CDR3 length: 15
J gene: TRBJ2-1
D gene: TRBD1
V gene: TRBV12-3/TRBV12-4

CDR3 protein: CASSEGIQETQYF
CDR3 DNA: TGTGCCAGCAGTGAAGGGATTCAAGAGACCCAGTACTTC
clone size: few
CDR3 length: 13
J gene: TRBJ2-5
D gene: -
V gene: TRBV6-1

CDR3 protein: CASGGYVVEETQYF
CDR3 DNA: TGTGCCAGCGGCGGCTATGTAGTGGAAGAGACCCAGTACTTC
clone size: few
CDR3 length: 14
J gene: TRBJ2-5
D gene: -
V gene: TRBV28

CDR3 protein: CASKSQGRETQYF
CDR3 DNA: TGTGCCAGCAAGTCCCAGGGAAGGGAGACCCAGTACTTC
clone size: -
CDR3 length: 13
J gene: TRBJ2-5
D gene: -
V gene: TRBV6-2/TRBV6-3

CDR3 protein: CSALKAGGPGEQYF
CDR3 DNA: TGCAGTGCCCTTAAAGCGGGAGGGCCGGGGGAGCAGTACTTC
clone size: many
CDR3 length: 14
J gene: TRBJ2-7
D gene: TRBD2
V gene: TRBV20-1

CDR3 protein: CASSLGSGQVYEQYF
CDR3 DNA: TGTGCCAGCAGCTTAGGGTCTGGACAGGTATACGAGCAGTACTTC
clone size: -
CDR3 length: 15
J gene: TRBJ2-7
D gene: TRBD1
V gene: TRBV11-2

CDR3 protein: CASSPGPNGYTF
CDR3 DNA: TGTGCCAGCAGCCCTGGCCCCAATGGCTACACCTTC
clone size: -
CDR3 length: 12
J gene: TRBJ1-2
D gene: -
V gene: TRBV12-3/TRBV12-4

CDR3 protein: CASSLVSGNSYEQYF
CDR3 DNA: TGTGCCAGCAGCTTGGTGTCAGGGAATTCCTACGAGCAGTACTTC
clone size: -
CDR3 length: 15
J gene: TRBJ2-7
D gene: -
V gene: TRBV5-5

CDR3 protein: CASSEGGPGCEQYF
CDR3 DNA: TGTGCCAGCAGTGAAGGGGGACCGGGCTGCGAGCAGTACTTC
clone size: few
CDR3 length: 14
J gene: TRBJ2-7
D gene: -
V gene: TRBV2

CDR3 protein: CASSSGTGNGELFF
CDR3 DNA: TGTGCCAGCAGCTCAGGGACAGGGAACGGGGAGCTGTTTTTT
clone size: few
CDR3 length: 14
J gene: TRBJ2-2
D gene: TRBD1
V gene: TRBV11-2

CDR3 protein: CASSLTPSYEQYF
CDR3 DNA: TGTGCCAGCAGCTTGACTCCATCCTACGAGCAGTACTTC
clone size: -
CDR3 length: 13
J gene: TRBJ2-7
D gene: -
V gene: TRBV7-3

CDR3 protein: CSGGQGRGMNTEAFF
CDR3 DNA: TGCAGTGGTGGACAGGGACGAGGCATGAACACTGAAGCTTTCTTT
clone size: few
CDR3 length: 15
J gene: TRBJ1-1
D gene: TRBD1
V gene: TRBV20-1

CDR3 protein: CSAPKPSGANVLTF
CDR3 DNA: TGCAGTGCTCCGAAGCCCTCTGGGGCCAACGTCCTGACTTTC
clone size: -
CDR3 length: 14
J gene: TRBJ2-6
D gene: -
V gene: TRBV20-1

CDR3 protein: CSASGSYNEQFF
CDR3 DNA: TGCAGTGCTAGCGGGAGTTACAATGAGCAGTTCTTC
clone size: -
CDR3 length: 12
J gene: TRBJ2-1
D gene: -
V gene: TRBV20-1

CDR3 protein: CASSLGGAWTEAFF
CDR3 DNA: TGTGCCAGCAGTTTAGGGGGGGCGTGGACTGAAGCTTTCTTT
clone size: -
CDR3 length: 14
J gene: TRBJ1-1
D gene: -
V gene: TRBV12-3/TRBV12-4

CDR3 protein: CASSFLGGAYEQYF
CDR3 DNA: TGTGCCAGCAGCTTCTTAGGGGGCGCATACGAGCAGTACTTC
clone size: few
CDR3 length: 14
J gene: TRBJ2-7
D gene: TRBD1
V gene: TRBV5-6

CDR3 protein: CASSKALFGTANTEAFF
CDR3 DNA: TGTGCCAGCAGCAAAGCGCTTTTCGGGACAGCGAACACTGAAGCTTTCTTT
clone size: -
CDR3 length: 17
J gene: TRBJ1-1
D gene: -
V gene: TRBV21-1

CDR3 protein: CASSDNVRVKSEAFF
CDR3 DNA: TGTGCCAGCAGTGACAACGTCAGGGTGAAGAGTGAAGCTTTCTTT
clone size: -
CDR3 length: 15
J gene: TRBJ1-1
D gene: -
V gene: TRBV2

CDR3 protein: CSAEFGWGTEAFF
CDR3 DNA: TGCAGCGCTGAATTCGGGTGGGGGACTGAAGCTTTCTTT
clone size: -
CDR3 length: 13
J gene: TRBJ1-1
D gene: -
V gene: TRBV29-1

CDR3 protein: CSARVLRARSEQYF
CDR3 DNA: TGCAGTGCTAGAGTTTTGAGGGCCCGGAGCGAGCAGTACTTC
clone size: -
CDR3 length: 14
J gene: TRBJ2-7
D gene: -
V gene: TRBV20-1

CDR3 protein: CASSFHQQGGKETQYF
CDR3 DNA: TGCGCCAGCAGCTTTCATCAACAAGGTGGAAAAGAGACCCAGTACTTC
clone size: few
CDR3 length: 16
J gene: TRBJ2-5
D gene: -
V gene: TRBV5-1

CDR3 protein: CASSSAAGGPVQYF
CDR3 DNA: TGTGCCAGCAGCTCCGCTGCGGGAGGGCCGGTGCAGTACTTC
clone size: -
CDR3 length: 14
J gene: TRBJ2-7
D gene: TRBD2
V gene: TRBV7-9

CDR3 protein: CASSFSGSYEQYF
CDR3 DNA: TGTGCCAGCAGTTTCTCAGGGAGCTACGAGCAGTACTTC
clone size: many
CDR3 length: 13
J gene: TRBJ2-7
D gene: -
V gene: TRBV28

CDR3 protein: CATSNGNSPLHF
CDR3 DNA: TGTGCCACCAGCAACGGAAATTCACCCCTCCACTTT
clone size: few
CDR3 length: 12
J gene: TRBJ1-6
D gene: -
V gene: TRBV15

CDR3 protein: CASSIRQGAGETQYF
CDR3 DNA: TGTGCCAGCAGTATCAGACAGGGGGCGGGTGAGACCCAGTACTTC
clone size: many
CDR3 length: 15
J gene: TRBJ2-5
D gene: TRBD1
V gene: TRBV28

CDR3 protein: CSVEGATSTDTQYF
CDR3 DNA: TGCAGCGTTGAAGGAGCGACTAGCACAGATACGCAGTATTTT
clone size: few
CDR3 length: 14
J gene: TRBJ2-3
D gene: -
V gene: TRBV29-1

CDR3 protein: CASTLGGSGSWWNEQFF
CDR3 DNA: TGTGCCAGCACCCTGGGGGGTTCGGGAAGCTGGTGGAATGAGCAGTTCTTC
clone size: few
CDR3 length: 17
J gene: TRBJ2-1
D gene: -
V gene: TRBV12-3/TRBV12-4

CDR3 protein: CASSHEGRISYNEQFF
CDR3 DNA: TGTGCCAGCAGCCACGAGGGACGCATCTCCTACAATGAGCAGTTCTTC
clone size: -
CDR3 length: 16
J gene: TRBJ2-1
D gene: -
V gene: TRBV3-1